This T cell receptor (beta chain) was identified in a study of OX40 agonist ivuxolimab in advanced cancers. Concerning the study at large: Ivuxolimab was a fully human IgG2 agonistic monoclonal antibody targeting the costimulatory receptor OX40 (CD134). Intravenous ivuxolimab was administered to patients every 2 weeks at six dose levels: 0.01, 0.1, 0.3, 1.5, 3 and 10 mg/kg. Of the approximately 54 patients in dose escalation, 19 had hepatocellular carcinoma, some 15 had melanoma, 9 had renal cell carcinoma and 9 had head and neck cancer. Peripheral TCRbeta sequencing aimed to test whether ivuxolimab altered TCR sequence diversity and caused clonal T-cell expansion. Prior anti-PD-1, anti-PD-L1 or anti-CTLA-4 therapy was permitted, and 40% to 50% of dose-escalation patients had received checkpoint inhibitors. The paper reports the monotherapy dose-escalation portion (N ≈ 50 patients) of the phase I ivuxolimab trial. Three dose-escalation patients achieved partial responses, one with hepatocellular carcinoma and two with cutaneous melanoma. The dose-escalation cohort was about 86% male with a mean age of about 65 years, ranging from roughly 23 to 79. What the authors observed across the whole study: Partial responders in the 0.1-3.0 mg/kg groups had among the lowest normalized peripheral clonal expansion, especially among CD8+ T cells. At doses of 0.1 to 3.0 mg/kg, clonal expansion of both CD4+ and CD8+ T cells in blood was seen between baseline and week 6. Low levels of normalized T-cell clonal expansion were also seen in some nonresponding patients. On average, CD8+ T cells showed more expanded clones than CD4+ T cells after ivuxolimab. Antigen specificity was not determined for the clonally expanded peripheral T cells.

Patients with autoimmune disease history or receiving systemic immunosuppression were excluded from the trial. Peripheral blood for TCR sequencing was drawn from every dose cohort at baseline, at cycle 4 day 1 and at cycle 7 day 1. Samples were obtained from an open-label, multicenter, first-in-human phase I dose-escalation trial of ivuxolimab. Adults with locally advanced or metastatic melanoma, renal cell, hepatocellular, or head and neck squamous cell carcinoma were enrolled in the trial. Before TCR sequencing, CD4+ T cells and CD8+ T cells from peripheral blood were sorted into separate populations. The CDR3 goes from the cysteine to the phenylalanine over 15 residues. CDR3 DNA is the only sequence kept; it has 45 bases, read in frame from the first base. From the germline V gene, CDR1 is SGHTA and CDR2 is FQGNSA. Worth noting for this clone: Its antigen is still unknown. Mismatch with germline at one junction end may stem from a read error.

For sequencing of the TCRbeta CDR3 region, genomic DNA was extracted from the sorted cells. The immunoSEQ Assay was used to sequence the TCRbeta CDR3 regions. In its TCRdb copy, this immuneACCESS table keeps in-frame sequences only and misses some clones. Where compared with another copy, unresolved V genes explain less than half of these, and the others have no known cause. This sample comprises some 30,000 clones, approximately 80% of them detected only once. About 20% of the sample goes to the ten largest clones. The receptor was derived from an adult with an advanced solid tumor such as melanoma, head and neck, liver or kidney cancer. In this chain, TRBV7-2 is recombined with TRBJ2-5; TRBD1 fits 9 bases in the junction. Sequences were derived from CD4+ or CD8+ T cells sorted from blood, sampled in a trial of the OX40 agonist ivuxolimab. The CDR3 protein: CASSLGQGTQETQYF. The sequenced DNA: TGTGCCAGCAGTTTAGGACAGGGGACTCAAGAGACCCAGTACTTC.